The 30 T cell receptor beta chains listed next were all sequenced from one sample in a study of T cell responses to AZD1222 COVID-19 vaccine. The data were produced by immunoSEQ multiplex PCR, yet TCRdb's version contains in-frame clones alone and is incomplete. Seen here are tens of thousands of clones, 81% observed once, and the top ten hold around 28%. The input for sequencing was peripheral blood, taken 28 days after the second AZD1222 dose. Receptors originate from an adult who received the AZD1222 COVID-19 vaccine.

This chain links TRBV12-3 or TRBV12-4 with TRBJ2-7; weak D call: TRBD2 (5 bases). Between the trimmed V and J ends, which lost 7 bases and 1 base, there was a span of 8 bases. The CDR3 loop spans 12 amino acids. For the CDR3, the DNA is TGTGCCAGCACTGCGGGTTCCTACGAGCAGTACTTC. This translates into CASTAGSYEQYF.

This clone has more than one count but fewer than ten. As DNA, the CDR3 is TGTGCCAGCAGCACCAACTATGGCTACACCTTC. Translated: CASSTNYGYTF. The genes are TRBV28 and TRBJ1-2, with D unresolved. V lost 6 bases and J lost 2, with 4 bases in between. Germline CDR1 reads MDHEN; CDR2 reads SYDVKM. The CDR3 has 11 amino acids.

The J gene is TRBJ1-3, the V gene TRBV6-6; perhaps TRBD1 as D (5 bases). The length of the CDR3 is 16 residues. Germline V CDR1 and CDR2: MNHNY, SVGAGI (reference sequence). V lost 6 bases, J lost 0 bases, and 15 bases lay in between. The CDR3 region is CASSRDRARSGNTIYF. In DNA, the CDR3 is TGTGCCAGCAGCCGCGACAGAGCTCGCTCTGGAAACACCATATATTTT.

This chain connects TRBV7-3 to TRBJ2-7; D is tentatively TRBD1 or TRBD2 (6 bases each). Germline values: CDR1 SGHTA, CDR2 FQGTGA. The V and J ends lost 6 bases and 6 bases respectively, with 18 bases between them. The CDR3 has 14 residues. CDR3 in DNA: TGTGCCAGCAGTTCGGGGGCAGGGGATAGCGAGCAGTACTTC. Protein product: CASSSGAGDSEQYF. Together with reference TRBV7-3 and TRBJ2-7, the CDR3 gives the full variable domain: GAGVSQTPSNKVTEKGKYVELRCDPISGHTALYWYRQSLGQGPEFLIYFQGTGAADDSGLPNDRFFAVRPEGSVSTLKIQRTERGDSAVYLCASSSGAGDSEQYFGPGTRLTVT.

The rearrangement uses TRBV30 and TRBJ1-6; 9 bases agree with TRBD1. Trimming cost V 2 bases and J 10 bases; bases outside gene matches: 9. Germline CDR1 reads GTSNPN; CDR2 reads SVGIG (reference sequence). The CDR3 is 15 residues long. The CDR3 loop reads CAWSTTGTGRSPLHF. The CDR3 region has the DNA TGTGCCTGGAGTACAACCGGGACAGGGAGATCACCCCTCCACTTT. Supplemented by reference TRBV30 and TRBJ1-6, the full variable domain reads SQTIHQWPATLVQPVGSPLSLECTVEGTSNPNLYWYRQAAGRGLQLLFYSVGIGQISSEVPQNLSASRPQDRQFILSSKKLLLSDSGFYLCAWSTTGTGRSPLHFGNGTRLTVT.

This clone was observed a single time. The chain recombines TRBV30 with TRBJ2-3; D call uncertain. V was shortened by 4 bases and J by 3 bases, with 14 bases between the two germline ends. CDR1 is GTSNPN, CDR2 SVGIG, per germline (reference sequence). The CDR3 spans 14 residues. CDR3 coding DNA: TGTGCCTGGAAACCTCCCGGGCGGACAGATACGCAGTATTTT. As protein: CAWKPPGRTDTQYF.

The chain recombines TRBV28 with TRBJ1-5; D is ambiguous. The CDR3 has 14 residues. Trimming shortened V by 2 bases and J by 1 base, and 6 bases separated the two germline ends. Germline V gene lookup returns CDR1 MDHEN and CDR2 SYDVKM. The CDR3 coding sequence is TGTGCCAGCAGTTTACCAGGAAGCAATCAGCCCCAGCATTTT. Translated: CASSLPGSNQPQHF.

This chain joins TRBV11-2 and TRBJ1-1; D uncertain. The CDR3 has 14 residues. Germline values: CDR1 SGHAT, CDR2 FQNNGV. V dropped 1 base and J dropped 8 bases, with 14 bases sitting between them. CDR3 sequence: CASSLGTGVWEAFF. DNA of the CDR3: TGTGCCAGCAGCTTAGGGACGGGAGTCTGGGAAGCTTTCTTT.

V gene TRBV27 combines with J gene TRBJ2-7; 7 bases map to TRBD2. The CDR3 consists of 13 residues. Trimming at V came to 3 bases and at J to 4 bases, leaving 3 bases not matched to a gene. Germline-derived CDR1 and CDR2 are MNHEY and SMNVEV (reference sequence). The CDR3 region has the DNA TGTGCCAGCAGTTTTAATAGCGGGTACGAGCAGTACTTC. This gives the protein CASSFNSGYEQYF.

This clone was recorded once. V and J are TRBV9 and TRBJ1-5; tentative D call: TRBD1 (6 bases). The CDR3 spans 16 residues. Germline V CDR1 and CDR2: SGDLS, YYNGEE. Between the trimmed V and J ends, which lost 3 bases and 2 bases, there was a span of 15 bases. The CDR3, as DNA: TGTGCCAGCAGCGCTCCTGGGGGGCCGGGCAATCAGCCCCAGCATTTT. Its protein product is CASSAPGGPGNQPQHF.

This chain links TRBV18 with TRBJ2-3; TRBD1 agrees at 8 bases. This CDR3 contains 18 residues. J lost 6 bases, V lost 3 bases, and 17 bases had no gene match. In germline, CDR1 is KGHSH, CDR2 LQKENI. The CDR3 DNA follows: TGTGCCAGCTCACCTCTTGACGGCAGGGGGCCCGGTTGGGATACGCAGTATTTT. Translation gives CASSPLDGRGPGWDTQYF.

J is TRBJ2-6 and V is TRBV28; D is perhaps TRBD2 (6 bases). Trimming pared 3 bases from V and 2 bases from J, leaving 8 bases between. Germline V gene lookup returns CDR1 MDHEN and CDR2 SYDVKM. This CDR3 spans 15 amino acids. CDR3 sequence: CASSLWGAGANVLTF. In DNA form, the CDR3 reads TGTGCCAGCAGTTTGTGGGGGGCTGGGGCCAACGTCCTGACTTTC.

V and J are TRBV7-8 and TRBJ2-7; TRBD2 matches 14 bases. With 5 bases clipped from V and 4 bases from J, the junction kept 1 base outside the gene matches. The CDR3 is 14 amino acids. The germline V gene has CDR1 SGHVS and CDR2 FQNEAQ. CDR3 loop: CASSGLAGGYEQYF. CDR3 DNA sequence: TGTGCCAGCAGCGGACTAGCGGGAGGTTACGAGCAGTACTTC. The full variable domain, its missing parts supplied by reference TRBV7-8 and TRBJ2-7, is GAGVSQSPRYKVAKRGQDVALRCDPISGHVSLFWYQQALGQGPEFLTYFQNEAQLDKSGLPSDRFFAERPEGSVSTLKIQRTQQEDSAVYLCASSGLAGGYEQYFGPGTRLTVT.

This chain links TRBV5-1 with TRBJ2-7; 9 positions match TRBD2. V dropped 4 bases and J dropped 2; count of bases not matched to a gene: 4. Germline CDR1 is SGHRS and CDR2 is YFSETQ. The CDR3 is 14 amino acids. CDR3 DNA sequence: TGCGCCAGCAGCGGGGGACTAGCTACCTACGAGCAGTACTTC. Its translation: CASSGGLATYEQYF.

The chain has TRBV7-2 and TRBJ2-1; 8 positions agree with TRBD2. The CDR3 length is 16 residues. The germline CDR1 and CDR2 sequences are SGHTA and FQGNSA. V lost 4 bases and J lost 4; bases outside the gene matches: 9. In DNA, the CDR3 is TGTGCCAGCAGCTCCCCCATGGGACTAGTATACAATGAGCAGTTCTTC. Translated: CASSSPMGLVYNEQFF. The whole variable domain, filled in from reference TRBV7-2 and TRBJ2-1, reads GAGVSQSPSNKVTEKGKDVELRCDPISGHTALYWYRQSLGQGLEFLIYFQGNSAPDKSGLPSDRFSAERTGGSVSTLTIQRTQQEDSAVYLCASSSPMGLVYNEQFFGPGTRLTVL.

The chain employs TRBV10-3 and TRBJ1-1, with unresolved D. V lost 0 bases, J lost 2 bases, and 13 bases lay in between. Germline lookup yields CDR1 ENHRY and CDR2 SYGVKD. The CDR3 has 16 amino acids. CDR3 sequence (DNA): TGTGCCATCAGTGAGTCACGAACCGGGGTAAACACTGAAGCTTTCTTT. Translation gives CAISESRTGVNTEAFF.

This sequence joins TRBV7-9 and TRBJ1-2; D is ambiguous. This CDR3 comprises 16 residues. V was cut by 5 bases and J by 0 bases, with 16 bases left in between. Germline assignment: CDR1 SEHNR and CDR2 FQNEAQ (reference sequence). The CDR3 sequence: CASSPLRVLANYGYTF. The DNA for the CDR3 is TGTGCCAGCAGCCCTCTCCGGGTTTTAGCTAACTATGGCTACACCTTC.

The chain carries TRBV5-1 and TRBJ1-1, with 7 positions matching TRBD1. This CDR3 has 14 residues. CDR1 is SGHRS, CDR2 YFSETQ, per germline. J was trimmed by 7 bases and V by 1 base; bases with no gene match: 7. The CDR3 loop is CASSLFQGVGEAFF. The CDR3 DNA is TGCGCCAGCAGCTTGTTCCAGGGGGTAGGTGAAGCTTTCTTT.

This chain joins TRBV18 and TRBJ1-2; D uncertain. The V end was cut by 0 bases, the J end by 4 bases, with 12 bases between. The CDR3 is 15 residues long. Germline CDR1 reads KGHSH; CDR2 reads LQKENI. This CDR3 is CASSPPYMQTYGYTF. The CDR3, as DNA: TGTGCCAGCTCACCACCATACATGCAAACCTATGGCTACACCTTC. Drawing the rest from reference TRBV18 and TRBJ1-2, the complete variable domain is NAGVMQNPRHLVRRRGQEARLRCSPMKGHSHVYWYRQLPEEGLKFMVYLQKENIIDESGMPKERFSAEFPKEGPSILRIQQVVRGDSAAYFCASSPPYMQTYGYTFGSGTRLTVV.

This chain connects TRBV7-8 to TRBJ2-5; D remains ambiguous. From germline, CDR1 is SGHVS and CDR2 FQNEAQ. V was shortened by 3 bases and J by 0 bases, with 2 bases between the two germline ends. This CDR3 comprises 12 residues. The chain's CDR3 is CASSFDQETQYF. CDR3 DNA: TGTGCCAGCAGCTTTGACCAAGAGACCCAGTACTTC.

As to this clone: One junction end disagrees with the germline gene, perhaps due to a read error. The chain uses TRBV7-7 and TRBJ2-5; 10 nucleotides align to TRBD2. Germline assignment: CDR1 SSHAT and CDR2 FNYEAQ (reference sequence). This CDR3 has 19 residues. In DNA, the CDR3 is TGTGCTAGCAGCTTAGATTGGGCTAGCGGGAGCGCGGGCCAAGAGACCCAGTACTTC. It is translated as CASSLDWASGSAGQETQYF.

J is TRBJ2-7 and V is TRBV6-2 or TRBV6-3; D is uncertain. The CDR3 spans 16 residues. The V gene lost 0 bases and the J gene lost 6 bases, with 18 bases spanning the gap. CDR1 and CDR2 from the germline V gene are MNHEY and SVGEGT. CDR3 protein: CASSYSWRPRPGEQYF. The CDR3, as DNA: TGTGCCAGCAGTTACTCCTGGCGACCACGGCCGGGCGAGCAGTACTTC.

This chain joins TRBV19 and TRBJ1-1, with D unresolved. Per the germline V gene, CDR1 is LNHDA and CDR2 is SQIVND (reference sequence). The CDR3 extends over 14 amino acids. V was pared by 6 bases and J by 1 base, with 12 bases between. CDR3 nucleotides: TGTGCCAGTAGCCCCCTCGGGCCGAACACTGAAGCTTTCTTT. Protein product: CASSPLGPNTEAFF.

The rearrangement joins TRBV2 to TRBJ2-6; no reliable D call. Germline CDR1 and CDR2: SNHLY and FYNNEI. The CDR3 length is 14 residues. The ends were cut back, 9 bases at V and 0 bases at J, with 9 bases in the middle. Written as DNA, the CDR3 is TGTGCCAGTCAGGAGAACTCTGGGGCCAACGTCCTGACTTTC. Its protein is CASQENSGANVLTF.

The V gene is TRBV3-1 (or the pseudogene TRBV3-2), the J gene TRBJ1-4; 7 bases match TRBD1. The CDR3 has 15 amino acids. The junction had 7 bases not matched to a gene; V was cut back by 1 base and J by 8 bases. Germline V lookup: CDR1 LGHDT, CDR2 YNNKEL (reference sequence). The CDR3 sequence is CASSQGTGVLEKLFF. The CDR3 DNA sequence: TGTGCCAGCAGCCAAGGAACAGGGGTTTTGGAAAAACTGTTTTTT.

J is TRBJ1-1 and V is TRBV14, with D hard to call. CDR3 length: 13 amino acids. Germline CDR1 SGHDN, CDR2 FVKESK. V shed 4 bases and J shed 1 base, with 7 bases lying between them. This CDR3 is CASSPLGNTEAFF. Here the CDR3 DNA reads TGTGCCAGCAGCCCGCTAGGGAACACTGAAGCTTTCTTT. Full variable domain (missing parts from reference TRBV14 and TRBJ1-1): EAGVTQFPSHSVIEKGQTVTLRCDPISGHDNLYWYRRVMGKEIKFLLHFVKESKQDESGMPNNRFLAERTGGTYSTLKVQPAELEDSGVYFCASSPLGNTEAFFGQGTRLTVV.

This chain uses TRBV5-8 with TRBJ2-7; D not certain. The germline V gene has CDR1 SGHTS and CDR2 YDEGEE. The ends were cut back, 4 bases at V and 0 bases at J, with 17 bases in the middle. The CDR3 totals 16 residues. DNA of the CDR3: TGTGCCAGCAGCGGCCAGTTTAGCCCAAGCTCCTACGAGCAGTACTTC. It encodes CASSGQFSPSSYEQYF.

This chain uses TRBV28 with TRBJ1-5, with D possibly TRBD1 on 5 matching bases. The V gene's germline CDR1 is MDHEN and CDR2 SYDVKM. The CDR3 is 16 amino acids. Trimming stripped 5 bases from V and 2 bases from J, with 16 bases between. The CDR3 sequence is CASSPWEGSGNQPQHF. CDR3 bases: TGTGCCAGCAGTCCCTGGGAGGGGTCGGGCAATCAGCCCCAGCATTTT.

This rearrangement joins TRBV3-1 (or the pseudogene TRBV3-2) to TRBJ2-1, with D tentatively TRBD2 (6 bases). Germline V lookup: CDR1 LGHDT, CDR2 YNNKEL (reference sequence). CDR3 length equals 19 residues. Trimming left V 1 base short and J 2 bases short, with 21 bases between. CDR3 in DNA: TGTGCCAGCAGCCAAGTAGGAGGAAAAGCGGGCCGGACCTACAATGAGCAGTTCTTC. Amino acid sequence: CASSQVGGKAGRTYNEQFF.

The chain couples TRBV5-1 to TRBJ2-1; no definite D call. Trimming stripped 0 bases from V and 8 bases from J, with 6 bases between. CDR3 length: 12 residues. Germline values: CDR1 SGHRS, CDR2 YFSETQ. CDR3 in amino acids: CASSLDRYEQFF. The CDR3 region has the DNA TGCGCCAGCAGCTTGGATAGGTATGAGCAGTTCTTC.